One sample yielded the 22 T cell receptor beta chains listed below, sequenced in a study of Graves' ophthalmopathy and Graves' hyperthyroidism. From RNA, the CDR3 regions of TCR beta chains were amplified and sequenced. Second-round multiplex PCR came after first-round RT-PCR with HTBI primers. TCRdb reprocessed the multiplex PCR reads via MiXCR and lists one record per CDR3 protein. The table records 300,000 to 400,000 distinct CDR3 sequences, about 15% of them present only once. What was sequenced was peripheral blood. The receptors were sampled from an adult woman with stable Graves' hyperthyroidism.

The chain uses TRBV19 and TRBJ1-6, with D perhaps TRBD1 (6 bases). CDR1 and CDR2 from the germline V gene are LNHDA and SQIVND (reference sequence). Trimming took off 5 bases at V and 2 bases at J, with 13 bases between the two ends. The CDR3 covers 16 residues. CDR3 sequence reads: CASSLTGITYNSPLHF. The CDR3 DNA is TGTGCCAGTAGTTTGACAGGAATCACCTATAATTCACCCCTCCACTTT.

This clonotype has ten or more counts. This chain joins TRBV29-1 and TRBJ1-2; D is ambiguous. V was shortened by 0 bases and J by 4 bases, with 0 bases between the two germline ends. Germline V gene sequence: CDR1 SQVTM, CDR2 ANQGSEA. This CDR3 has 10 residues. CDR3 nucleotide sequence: TGCAGCGTTGAAGACTATGGCTACACCTTC. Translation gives CSVEDYGYTF.

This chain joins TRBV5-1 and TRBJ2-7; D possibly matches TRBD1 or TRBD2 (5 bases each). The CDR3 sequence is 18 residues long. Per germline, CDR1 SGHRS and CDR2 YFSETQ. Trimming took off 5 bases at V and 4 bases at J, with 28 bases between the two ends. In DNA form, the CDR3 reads TGCGCCAGCAGAGATTCGGAATATGGGACGCCACCGCCTTACGAGCAGTACTTC. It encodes CASRDSEYGTPPPYEQYF.

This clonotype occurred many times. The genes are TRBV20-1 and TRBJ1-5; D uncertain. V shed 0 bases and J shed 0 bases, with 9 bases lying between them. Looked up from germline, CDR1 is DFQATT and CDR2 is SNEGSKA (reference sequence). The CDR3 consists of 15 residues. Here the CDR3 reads CSARDPRDSNQPQHF. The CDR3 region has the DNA TGCAGTGCTAGAGATCCTCGGGATAGCAATCAGCCCCAGCATTTT.

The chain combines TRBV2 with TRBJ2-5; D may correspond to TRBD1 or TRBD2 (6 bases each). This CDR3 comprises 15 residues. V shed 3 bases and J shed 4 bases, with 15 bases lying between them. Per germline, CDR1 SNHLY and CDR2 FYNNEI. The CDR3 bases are TGTGCCAGCAGTGACTGGGGGGCTAGCAGAGAGACCCAGTACTTC. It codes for CASSDWGASRETQYF.

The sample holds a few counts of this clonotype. The DNA for the CDR3 is TGTGCCAGCAGCCTTACTAGCGGGACTGGGGCCAACGTCCTGACTTTC. Translated, it gives CASSLTSGTGANVLTF. This rearrangement joins TRBV11-1 to TRBJ2-6; TRBD2 matches 10 bases. CDR3 size: 16 residues. Germline CDR1 is SGHAT and CDR2 is FQDESV (reference sequence). Trimming at V came to 5 bases and at J to 2 bases, leaving 3 bases not matched to a gene.

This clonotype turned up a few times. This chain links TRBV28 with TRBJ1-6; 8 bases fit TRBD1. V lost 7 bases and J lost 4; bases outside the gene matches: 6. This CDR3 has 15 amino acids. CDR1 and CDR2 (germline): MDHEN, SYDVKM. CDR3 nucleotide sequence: TGTGCCAGCACCGGGGGGGACAGGTATAATTCACCCCTCCACTTT. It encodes CASTGGDRYNSPLHF.

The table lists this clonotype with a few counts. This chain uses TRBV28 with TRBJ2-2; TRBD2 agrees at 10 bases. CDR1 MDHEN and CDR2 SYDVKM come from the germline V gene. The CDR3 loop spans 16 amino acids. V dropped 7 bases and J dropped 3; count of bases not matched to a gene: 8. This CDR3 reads CASMGASGSDTGELFF. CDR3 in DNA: TGTGCCAGCATGGGGGCTAGCGGGAGTGACACCGGGGAGCTGTTTTTT.

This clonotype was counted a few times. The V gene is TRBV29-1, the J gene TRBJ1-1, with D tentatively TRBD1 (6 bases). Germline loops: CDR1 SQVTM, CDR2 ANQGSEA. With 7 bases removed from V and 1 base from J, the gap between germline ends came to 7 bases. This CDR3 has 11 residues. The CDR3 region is CSGGQNTEAFF. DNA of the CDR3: TGCAGCGGGGGACAGAACACTGAAGCTTTCTTT.

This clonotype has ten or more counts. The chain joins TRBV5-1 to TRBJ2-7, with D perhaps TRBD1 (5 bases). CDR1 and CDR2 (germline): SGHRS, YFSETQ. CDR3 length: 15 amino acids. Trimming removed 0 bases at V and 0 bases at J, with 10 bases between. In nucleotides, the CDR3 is TGCGCCAGCAGCTTGGGTTCGGACAACTCCTACGAGCAGTACTTC. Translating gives CASSLGSDNSYEQYF. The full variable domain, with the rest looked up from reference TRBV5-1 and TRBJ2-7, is KAGVTQTPRYLIKTRGQQVTLSCSPISGHRSVSWYQQTPGQGLQFLFEYFSETQRNKGNFPGRFSGRQFSNSRSEMNVSTLELGDSALYLCASSLGSDNSYEQYFGPGTRLTVT.

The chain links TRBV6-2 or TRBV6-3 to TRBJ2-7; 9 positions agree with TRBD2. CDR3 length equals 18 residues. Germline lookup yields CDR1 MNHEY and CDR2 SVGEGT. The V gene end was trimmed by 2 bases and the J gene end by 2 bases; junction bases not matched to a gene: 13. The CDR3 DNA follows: TGTGCCAGCAGTTACAGTTTGCTAGCGGGATACAACCCCTACGAGCAGTACTTC. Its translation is CASSYSLLAGYNPYEQYF.

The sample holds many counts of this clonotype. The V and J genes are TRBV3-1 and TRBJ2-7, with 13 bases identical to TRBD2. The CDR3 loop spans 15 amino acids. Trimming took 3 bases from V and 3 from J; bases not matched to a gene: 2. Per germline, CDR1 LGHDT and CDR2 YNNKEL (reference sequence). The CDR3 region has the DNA TGTGCCAGCAGCCACCGACTAGCGGGAGGCTACGAGCAGTACTTC. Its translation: CASSHRLAGGYEQYF.

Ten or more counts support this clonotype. Here the CDR3 DNA reads TGTGCCATCAGTCAAGACAGGGGAGGTTATGGCTACACCTTC. Encoded protein: CAISQDRGGYGYTF. This chain connects TRBV10-3 to TRBJ1-2; 8 nucleotides match TRBD1. Germline values: CDR1 ENHRY, CDR2 SYGVKD. This CDR3 is built from 14 residues. Losses at the gene ends were 5 bases for V and 5 bases for J; bases not matched to a gene: 7.

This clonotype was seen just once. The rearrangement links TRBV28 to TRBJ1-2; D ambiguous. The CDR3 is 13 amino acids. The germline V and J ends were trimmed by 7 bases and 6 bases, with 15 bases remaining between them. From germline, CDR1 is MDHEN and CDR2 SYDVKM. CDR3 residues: CASTPQVVHGYTF. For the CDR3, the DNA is TGTGCCAGCACTCCCCAGGTAGTGCATGGCTACACCTTC.

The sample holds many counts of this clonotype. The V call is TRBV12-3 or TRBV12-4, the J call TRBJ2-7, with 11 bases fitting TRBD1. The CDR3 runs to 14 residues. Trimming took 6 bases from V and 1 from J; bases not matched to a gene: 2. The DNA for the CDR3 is TGTGCCAGCAGGGGGGACAGGGGGTCCTACGAGCAGTACTTC. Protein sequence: CASRGDRGSYEQYF.

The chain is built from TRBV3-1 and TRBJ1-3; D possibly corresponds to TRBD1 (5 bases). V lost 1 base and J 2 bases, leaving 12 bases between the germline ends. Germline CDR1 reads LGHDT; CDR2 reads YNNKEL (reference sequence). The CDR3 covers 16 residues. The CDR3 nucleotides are TGTGCCAGCAGCCAAGGGTTGGGGGTCGCTGGAAACACCATATATTTT. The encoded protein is CASSQGLGVAGNTIYF.

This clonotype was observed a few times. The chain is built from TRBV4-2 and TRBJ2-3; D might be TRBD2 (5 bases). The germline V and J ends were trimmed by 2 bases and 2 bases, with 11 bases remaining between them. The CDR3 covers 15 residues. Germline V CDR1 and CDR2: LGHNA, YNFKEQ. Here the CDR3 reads CASSQPTRSTDTQYF. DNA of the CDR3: TGTGCCAGCAGCCAACCTACTAGGTCCACAGATACGCAGTATTTT.

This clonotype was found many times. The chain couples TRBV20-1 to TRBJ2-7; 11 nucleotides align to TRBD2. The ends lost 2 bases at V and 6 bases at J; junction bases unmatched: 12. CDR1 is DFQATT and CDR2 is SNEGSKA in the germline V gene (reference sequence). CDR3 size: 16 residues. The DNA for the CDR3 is TGCAGTGCTAGACCTGTAACTAGCGGGAGTATTGGCGAGCAGTACTTC. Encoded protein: CSARPVTSGSIGEQYF.

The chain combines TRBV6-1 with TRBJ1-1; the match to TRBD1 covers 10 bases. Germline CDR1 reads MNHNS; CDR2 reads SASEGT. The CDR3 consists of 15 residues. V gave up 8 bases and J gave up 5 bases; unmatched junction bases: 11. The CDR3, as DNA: TGTGCCAGCGTCAAGACAGGGGGCGCGGGTACTGAAGCTTTCTTT. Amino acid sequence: CASVKTGGAGTEAFF.

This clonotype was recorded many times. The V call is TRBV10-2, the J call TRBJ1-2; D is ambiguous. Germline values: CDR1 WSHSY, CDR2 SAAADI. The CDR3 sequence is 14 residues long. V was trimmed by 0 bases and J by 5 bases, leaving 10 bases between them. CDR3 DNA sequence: TGCGCCAGCAGTGAGTCGTCTTTGGGTTATGGCTACACCTTC. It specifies CASSESSLGYGYTF.

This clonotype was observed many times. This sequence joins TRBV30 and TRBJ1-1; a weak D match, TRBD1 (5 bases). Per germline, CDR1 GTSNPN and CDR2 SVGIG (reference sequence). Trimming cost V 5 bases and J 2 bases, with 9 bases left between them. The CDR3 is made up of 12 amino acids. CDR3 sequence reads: CAWLGVNTEAFF. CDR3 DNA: TGTGCCTGGTTAGGGGTAAACACTGAAGCTTTCTTT.

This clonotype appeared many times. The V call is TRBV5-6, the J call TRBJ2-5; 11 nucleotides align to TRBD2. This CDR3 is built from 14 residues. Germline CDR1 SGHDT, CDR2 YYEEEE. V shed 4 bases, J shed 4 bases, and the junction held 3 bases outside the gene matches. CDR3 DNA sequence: TGTGCCAGCAGCCGAGGACTAGCGGGAGAGACCCAGTACTTC. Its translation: CASSRGLAGETQYF.